This TCR beta chain was sequenced during a study of blood T cell repertoires in COVID-19. Background on the study: Some COVID-19 samples were acute and others convalescent; all came from the United States, Italy and Spain. In each case, the material was cDNA or gDNA derived from T cells, B-cell-depleted T cells, or PBMCs.

Deletions cut 4 bases from V and 2 bases from J, with 8 bases between. The CDR3 spans 13 residues. Germline V CDR1 and CDR2: ENHRY, SYGVKD. Seattle patients were enrolled during active infection and followed longitudinally. This clone was seen a single time. Original data processing: Counts of nucleated cells, estimated from reference gene primer amplification, were obtained. Produced via immunoSEQ multiplex PCR; TCRdb's table is partial and in-frame only. D and trimming come from the DNA, and the V and J calls and clone size come from that table. The sample records about 76,000 clones, roughly 85% being singletons.

The specimen sequenced was peripheral blood. The receptor was isolated from a man aged 50-60 years with COVID-19, enrolled during active disease. The V and J genes are TRBV10-3 and TRBJ1-1, with D perhaps TRBD1 (5 bases). CDR3 residues: CAISGQLNTEAFF. CDR3 nucleotide sequence: TGTGCCATCAGTGGACAGCTTAACACTGAAGCTTTCTTT.